The 21 T cell receptor beta chains in this list originate from one sample, sequenced in a study of regulatory T cells in long-lasting Graves disease. The TCR beta library used iRepertoire HTBI primers with Arm-PCR amplification of CDR3. TCRdb re-analysed the multiplex PCR reads in MiXCR, keeping a single row per CDR3 protein. The sample consists of approximately 690,000 distinct CDR3 sequences, about 32% of them appearing once. Time point defined: persistent/refractory GD, antithyroid drugs over 5 years with positive TRAb. The TCR library was made from RNA extracted from PBMCs. The specimen was peripheral blood mononuclear cells (PBMCs), collected when the disease was refractory, from a patient treated with antithyroid drugs. Source of these receptors: a female donor with Graves disease.

The chain employs TRBV10-3 and TRBJ2-7; D perhaps matches TRBD2 (5 bases). Trimming removed 7 bases at V and 0 bases at J, with 7 bases between. Germline lookup yields CDR1 ENHRY and CDR2 SYGVKD. This CDR3 has 12 residues. The CDR3 sequence is CAIMGSSYEQYF. DNA of the CDR3: TGTGCCATCATGGGGAGCTCCTACGAGCAGTACTTC.

The chain recombines TRBV14 with TRBJ2-2, with D tentatively TRBD2 (5 bases). The germline V and J ends were trimmed by 0 bases and 6 bases, with 17 bases remaining between them. The germline CDR1 and CDR2 sequences are SGHDN and FVKESK. The CDR3 is made up of 17 amino acids. CDR3 in amino acids: CASSQDWLASLAGELFF. The CDR3 DNA sequence: TGTGCCAGCAGCCAAGATTGGTTAGCGTCATTGGCCGGGGAGCTGTTTTTT.

This clonotype was recorded at least ten times. The CDR3 is CASSRAPGLYGYTF. The CDR3 nucleotides are TGTGCCAGCAGCCGCGCCCCAGGGCTCTATGGCTACACCTTC. The chain employs TRBV7-8 and TRBJ1-2; D may be TRBD1 (5 bases). Germline CDR1 reads SGHVS; CDR2 reads FQNEAQ. Trimming left V 5 bases short and J 4 bases short, with 14 bases between. The CDR3 covers 14 residues.

This clonotype was seen once. V and J are TRBV30 and TRBJ1-3; unclear D gene. Trimming took 5 bases from V and 1 from J, leaving 9 bases between them. The CDR3 is 13 amino acids. CDR1 and CDR2 from the germline V gene are GTSNPN and SVGIG (reference sequence). The CDR3 DNA is TGTGCCTGGGAATGGAATTCTGGAAACACCATATATTTT. Amino acid sequence: CAWEWNSGNTIYF. Looking up the rest from reference TRBV30 and TRBJ1-3 gives the full variable domain: SQTIHQWPATLVQPVGSPLSLECTVEGTSNPNLYWYRQAAGRGLQLLFYSVGIGQISSEVPQNLSASRPQDRQFILSSKKLLLSDSGFYLCAWEWNSGNTIYFGEGSWLTVV.

This clonotype was found a few times. The chain recombines TRBV18 with TRBJ2-5, with D possibly being TRBD1 (5 bases). Germline values: CDR1 KGHSH, CDR2 LQKENI. Trimming took off 0 bases at V and 4 bases at J, with 12 bases between the two ends. The CDR3 consists of 15 residues. CDR3 bases: TGTGCCAGCTCACCACCTTTTACAGGTCGAGAGACCCAGTACTTC. Its protein is CASSPPFTGRETQYF.

There are many counts of this clonotype. J is TRBJ2-7 and V is TRBV12-3 or TRBV12-4; 11 bases align to TRBD2. V was clipped by 6 bases and J by 2 bases; unmatched bases: 15. The CDR3 covers 18 residues. CDR3 DNA: TGTGCCAGCAGGAGATCCGTTCTGTCGGGACTAGCGGCCTACGAGCAGTACTTC. Translation: CASRRSVLSGLAAYEQYF.

This clonotype has only a few counts. The rearrangement links TRBV15 to TRBJ2-2; no clear D gene. Trimming pared 1 base from V and 6 bases from J, leaving 6 bases between. In germline, CDR1 is LNHNV, CDR2 YYDKDF (reference sequence). The CDR3 loop spans 13 amino acids. The CDR3 protein is CATSRVAAGELFF. The CDR3 DNA follows: TGTGCCACCAGCAGAGTCGCGGCCGGGGAGCTGTTTTTT.

The chain has TRBV10-3 and TRBJ1-1; tentatively, D is TRBD1 (6 bases). V was pared by 11 bases and J by 8 bases, with 24 bases between. From germline, CDR1 is ENHRY and CDR2 SYGVKD. This CDR3 has 14 amino acids. CDR3 protein: CASPERQGSYEAFF. CDR3 nucleotides: TGTGCCTCCCCCGAAAGGCAGGGGAGCTACGAAGCTTTCTTT.

The chain has TRBV6-1 and TRBJ2-1, with 8 nucleotides matching TRBD1. With V trimmed by 3 bases and J by 1 base, 5 bases remained unmatched. Germline V gene data show CDR1 as MNHNS and CDR2 as SASEGT. The CDR3 sequence is 16 residues long. For the CDR3, the DNA is TGTGCCAGCAGTGACGACAGGGGTCATTCCTACAATGAGCAGTTCTTC. Protein sequence: CASSDDRGHSYNEQFF.

The table lists this clonotype with a few counts. The chain employs TRBV6-2 or TRBV6-3 and TRBJ1-1, with D maybe TRBD1 (5 bases). The V and J ends lost 8 bases and 8 bases respectively, with 18 bases between them. The CDR3 extends over 13 amino acids. Germline V gives CDR1 MNHEY, CDR2 SVGEGT. In nucleotides, the CDR3 is TGTGCCAGCTCCTTCCAGGGAACTACAGAAGCTTTCTTT. As protein: CASSFQGTTEAFF.

This clonotype was seen at least ten times. This chain links TRBV28 with TRBJ1-3; D gene unclear. CDR1 and CDR2 (germline): MDHEN, SYDVKM. There are 15 residues in the CDR3. V was cut by 7 bases and J by 2 bases, with 15 bases left in between. CDR3 loop: CASTVAGNAGNTIYF. Here the CDR3 DNA reads TGTGCCAGCACCGTTGCGGGAAACGCTGGAAACACCATATATTTT.

The chain joins TRBV15 to TRBJ1-2, with D perhaps TRBD1 (5 bases). V was cut by 8 bases and J by 7 bases, with 17 bases left in between. Germline V lookup: CDR1 LNHNV, CDR2 YYDKDF (reference sequence). This CDR3 has 13 amino acids. CDR3 DNA sequence: TGTGCCACCGGCCTGCTGGGGGGTTCTGGCTACACCTTC. Protein: CATGLLGGSGYTF.

This chain links TRBV18 with TRBJ1-4; D remains ambiguous. The length of the CDR3 is 14 residues. The V gene lost 0 bases and the J gene lost 5 bases, with 7 bases spanning the gap. Germline CDR1 and CDR2: KGHSH and LQKENI. The CDR3 region is CASSPPNDNEKLFF. As DNA, the CDR3 is TGTGCCAGCTCACCACCGAATGACAATGAAAAACTGTTTTTT.

This clonotype has just a few counts. The V and J genes are TRBV3-1 and TRBJ1-1; a possible D gene is TRBD1 (6 bases). CDR1 is LGHDT and CDR2 is YNNKEL in the germline V gene (reference sequence). Trimming removed 1 base from V and 5 bases from J, with 17 bases in between. This CDR3 region has 16 residues. In nucleotides, the CDR3 is TGTGCCAGCAGCCAAGCCATGGGGGCCTATGGGACTGAAGCTTTCTTT. It specifies CASSQAMGAYGTEAFF. The full variable domain, its missing parts supplied by reference TRBV3-1 and TRBJ1-1, is DTAVSQTPKYLVTQMGNDKSIKCEQNLGHDTMYWYKQDSKKFLKIMFSYNNKELIINETVPNRFSPKSPDKAHLNLHINSLELGDSAVYFCASSQAMGAYGTEAFFGQGTRLTVV.

In this sample, this clonotype turned up once. The chain employs TRBV5-4 and TRBJ2-7, with D tentatively TRBD1 (6 bases). The CDR3 consists of 15 residues. Germline CDR1 reads SGHNT; CDR2 reads YYREEE (reference sequence). Trimming left V 0 bases short and J 5 bases short, with 15 bases between. CDR3: CASSLGGGVYNEQYF. The DNA for the CDR3 is TGTGCCAGCAGCTTGGGAGGGGGTGTCTACAACGAGCAGTACTTC.

This clonotype was seen at least ten times. The chain combines TRBV12-3 or TRBV12-4 with TRBJ1-5, with a tentative D call TRBD1 (5 bases). The CDR3 contains 15 residues. V dropped 3 bases and J dropped 1 base, with 10 bases sitting between them. In DNA form, the CDR3 reads TGTGCCAGCAGTTTTGCAGGGTTAAGCAATCAGCCCCAGCATTTT. Translating it yields CASSFAGLSNQPQHF.

This clonotype was seen many times. This chain connects TRBV28 to TRBJ1-1, with 10 bases aligning to TRBD1. The CDR3 totals 16 residues. Trimming took 3 bases from V and 4 from J; bases not matched to a gene: 8. CDR1 MDHEN and CDR2 SYDVKM come from the germline V gene. The DNA for the CDR3 is TGTGCCAGCAGTTTCGGGACAGGGGTCCAGGGCACTGAAGCTTTCTTT. This translates into CASSFGTGVQGTEAFF.

This clonotype has just a few counts. This chain joins TRBV29-1 and TRBJ1-2, with 10 nucleotides matching TRBD1. CDR3 length: 14 amino acids. The J segment lost 2 bases and the V segment lost 3 bases, leaving 3 bases of the junction unmatched. Per the germline V gene, CDR1 is SQVTM and CDR2 is ANQGSEA. This chain's CDR3 is CSVDRTGGNYGYTF. DNA of the CDR3: TGCAGCGTTGATCGGACAGGGGGGAACTATGGCTACACCTTC.

On this clonotype itself: A much more abundant neighbour one base away suggests this may be a read error. CDR3 bases: TGCAGCGTTGAAAGAGGCCGGAACACCGGGGGGCTGTTTTTT. Protein product: CSVERGRNTGGLFF. The V and J genes are TRBV29-1 and TRBJ2-2, with D perhaps matching TRBD2 (6 bases). Looked up from germline, CDR1 is SQVTM and CDR2 is ANQGSEA. The CDR3 runs to 14 residues.

This clonotype was seen only a few times. This chain links TRBV29-1 with TRBJ2-7; D may be TRBD2 (5 bases). The CDR3 totals 13 residues. Germline V gene sequence: CDR1 SQVTM, CDR2 ANQGSEA. V lost 0 bases to trimming and J lost 3 bases, with 9 bases between them. CDR3 sequence: CSVEDLTSYEQYF. The CDR3 DNA is TGCAGCGTTGAAGATCTAACTAGCTACGAGCAGTACTTC.

A note on this clonotype: A much larger clone differs from this one at a single base, so this may be a read error. The chain recombines TRBV6-1 with TRBJ1-2; TRBD1 agrees at 8 bases. The CDR3 runs to 14 residues. Germline loops: CDR1 MNHNS, CDR2 SASEGT. CDR3 in amino acids: CAGSEAGTGHGYTF. In nucleotides, the CDR3 is TGTGCCGGCAGTGAAGCCGGGACAGGCCATGGCTACACCTTC.